This T cell receptor beta chain comes out of a study of blood T cells in healthy people across ages. Sample-barcoded 5' priming and a J-beta primer mix drove a second PCR of about 6 to 11 cycles. Using its own MiXCR run on the 5' RACE reads, TCRdb lists one record per CDR3 protein. The repertoire holds about 1.5 million distinct CDR3 sequences, with around 40% as singletons. In germline, CDR1 is SNHLY, CDR2 FYNNEI. The CDR3 extends over 15 amino acids. V was shortened by 5 bases and J by 8 bases, with 21 bases between the two germline ends. This clonotype was counted only a few times. The TCR was taken from a woman between 18 and 29 years old in good health. J is TRBJ1-2 and V is TRBV2, with D perhaps TRBD1 (5 bases). The sample was blood. As DNA, the CDR3 is TGTGCCAGCAGTCCTTGGAGGGGAACGGATAACGGCTACACCTTC. Residues: CASSPWRGTDNGYTF.